These 29 T cell receptor beta chains share one sample of origin, sequenced in a study of cytomegalovirus exposure and HLA in healthy donors. Vbeta (60) and Jbeta (13) primers were used in the PCR. Produced via immunoSEQ multiplex PCR; TCRdb's table is partial and in-frame only. The sample shows 150,000 to 200,000 clones, around 81% of them seen only once. The specimen was PBMCs. The origin of the receptors is a woman between 25 and 40 years old in good health and CMV-seropositive.

The chain has TRBV30 and TRBJ1-1; perhaps TRBD1 as D (6 bases). Between the trimmed V and J ends, which lost 0 bases and 10 bases, there was a span of 12 bases. There are 12 residues in the CDR3. The germline V gene encodes CDR1 GTSNPN and CDR2 SVGIG (reference sequence). The CDR3 loop reads CAWSVQGGLAFF. CDR3 coding DNA: TGTGCCTGGAGTGTACAGGGAGGGCTAGCTTTCTTT.

This clone was detected only a few times. The chain joins TRBV27 to TRBJ1-5; 7 positions match TRBD1. Germline V gene sequence: CDR1 MNHEY, CDR2 SMNVEV (reference sequence). The trim removed 5 bases at V and 0 bases at J, leaving 7 bases unmatched. This CDR3 region has 16 residues. The CDR3 reads CASSQWTGDSNQPQHF. Written as DNA, the CDR3 is TGTGCCAGCAGTCAATGGACAGGCGATAGCAATCAGCCCCAGCATTTT.

CDR3 DNA sequence: TGTGCCAGCAGTCCCAGCCTAGGTAATGAGCAGTTCTTC. Protein product: CASSPSLGNEQFF. V and J are TRBV6-5 and TRBJ2-1; no reliable D call. V gave up 5 bases and J gave up 7 bases, with 12 bases separating them. The CDR3 contains 13 residues. The germline gives CDR1 MNHEY, CDR2 SVGAGI.

This clone was observed once. The V and J genes are TRBV6-1 and TRBJ1-5; a possible D gene is TRBD1 (5 bases). Trimming removed 8 bases at V and 6 bases at J, with 14 bases between. CDR1 is MNHNS, CDR2 SASEGT, per germline. There are 13 residues in the CDR3. The DNA for the CDR3 is TGTGCCAGCGGTTCGGGGGTAACTCAGCCCCAGCATTTT. It yields the protein CASGSGVTQPQHF.

The V call is TRBV29-1, the J call TRBJ2-5, with D perhaps matching TRBD1 (5 bases). Germline values: CDR1 SQVTM, CDR2 ANQGSEA. V was shortened by 6 bases and J by 2 bases, with 10 bases between the two germline ends. CDR3 length equals 12 residues. The CDR3 region is CSVQGQQETQYF. The CDR3 DNA reads TGCAGCGTCCAGGGTCAACAAGAGACCCAGTACTTC.

The chain employs TRBV9 and TRBJ2-6, with 7 bases aligning to TRBD1. Germline loops: CDR1 SGDLS, CDR2 YYNGEE. V shed 0 bases and J 2 bases; nucleotides not matched to a gene: 5. The CDR3 is made up of 17 amino acids. As DNA, the CDR3 is TGTGCCAGCAGCGTAGACAGGGGACGAGCTGGGGCCAACGTCCTGACTTTC. Encoded protein: CASSVDRGRAGANVLTF.

The rearrangement joins TRBV6-5 to TRBJ2-3; weak D call: TRBD1 (5 bases). Per the germline V gene, CDR1 is MNHEY and CDR2 is SVGAGI. V shed 4 bases and J shed 4 bases, with 12 bases lying between them. This CDR3 is 14 amino acids long. CDR3 nucleotide sequence: TGTGCCAGCAGTTGGCAGGGTAACTCAGATACGCAGTATTTT. It encodes CASSWQGNSDTQYF.

The V call is TRBV28, the J call TRBJ1-1; 8 nucleotides line up with TRBD1. CDR1 and CDR2 (germline): MDHEN, SYDVKM. Trimming at V came to 5 bases and at J to 10 bases, leaving 9 bases not matched to a gene. The CDR3 runs to 13 residues. The CDR3 protein is CASSSPLQGGAFF. Written as DNA, the CDR3 is TGTGCCAGCAGTAGCCCCTTACAGGGGGGAGCTTTCTTT.

The chain joins TRBV27 to TRBJ2-5, with 9 bases that match TRBD1. Trimming removed 5 bases from V and 5 bases from J; junction bases left unmatched: 3. Per germline, CDR1 MNHEY and CDR2 SMNVEV (reference sequence). This CDR3 contains 13 residues. This chain's CDR3 is CASSRDRVETQYF. CDR3 DNA sequence: TGTGCCAGCAGTCGGGACAGGGTGGAGACCCAGTACTTC.

V gene TRBV6-1 combines with J gene TRBJ1-1; a possible D gene is TRBD1 (6 bases). Germline V gives CDR1 MNHNS, CDR2 SASEGT. The V and J ends lost 11 bases and 4 bases respectively, with 14 bases between them. The CDR3 loop spans 12 amino acids. CDR3 protein: CASKGGATEAFF. The CDR3 coding sequence is TGTGCCTCAAAGGGGGGGGCCACTGAAGCTTTCTTT.

This clone was seen only a few times. The V call is TRBV30, the J call TRBJ1-4; 8 bases map to TRBD1. This CDR3 comprises 15 residues. Germline CDR1 is GTSNPN and CDR2 is SVGIG (reference sequence). The ends lost 4 bases at V and 4 bases at J; junction bases unmatched: 8. This CDR3 reads CAWTGQALFNEKLFF. The CDR3 DNA reads TGTGCCTGGACGGGACAGGCCCTCTTTAATGAAAAACTGTTTTTT.

V is TRBV2 and J is TRBJ1-1; D not certain. The CDR3 spans 16 residues. Germline V CDR1 and CDR2: SNHLY, FYNNEI. The V end was cut by 1 base, the J end by 1 base, with 13 bases between. CDR3 DNA: TGTGCCAGCAGTGAAGGTTGGGCTTACGGGAACACTGAAGCTTTCTTT. Its protein is CASSEGWAYGNTEAFF.

V gene TRBV7-2 combines with J gene TRBJ2-2; the D gene is possibly TRBD2 (5 bases). Germline assignment: CDR1 SGHTA and CDR2 FQGNSA. V lost 2 bases and J lost 7, with 14 bases in between. The CDR3 has 15 residues. This CDR3 reads CASSLSLASGGELFF. The DNA of the CDR3 is TGTGCCAGCAGCTTAAGTCTAGCTTCTGGCGGGGAGCTGTTTTTT.

The chain has TRBV6-1 and TRBJ2-7; weak D call: TRBD2 (7 bases). From germline, CDR1 is MNHNS and CDR2 SASEGT. Trimming cost V 3 bases and J 2 bases, with 8 bases left between them. The length of the CDR3 is 13 residues. CDR3 in DNA: TGTGCCAGCAGTGACGGGGGGCCCTACGAGCAGTACTTC. Translated: CASSDGGPYEQYF.

With respect to this clone: One junction end does not reproduce the germline sequence, and a read error may be involved. This chain uses TRBV7-9 with TRBJ1-1; D is uncertain. CDR1 SEHNR and CDR2 FQNEAQ come from the germline V gene (reference sequence). The CDR3 is 12 amino acids. The CDR3 is CASSLVTSEAFF. CDR3 in DNA: TGTGCCAGTAGCTTAGTAACCAGTGAAGCTTTCTTT.

The rearrangement links TRBV9 to TRBJ2-3; 9 bases align to TRBD2. Unmatched junction bases numbered 11, after V lost 4 bases and J lost 2 bases. The CDR3 covers 17 residues. Germline-derived CDR1 and CDR2 are SGDLS and YYNGEE. The CDR3 reads CASSPISGGGPTDTQYF. In DNA, the CDR3 is TGTGCCAGCAGCCCAATTAGCGGGGGCGGCCCCACAGATACGCAGTATTTT.

This clone was seen a single time. The CDR3 sequence is CASRSLGESPLHF. CDR3 sequence (DNA): TGTGCCAGCAGGAGTCTAGGAGAATCACCCCTCCACTTT. The genes are TRBV6-5 and TRBJ1-6; D is uncertain. The CDR3 extends over 13 amino acids. The germline V gene has CDR1 MNHEY and CDR2 SVGAGI. The V and J ends lost 6 bases and 10 bases respectively, with 13 bases between them.

The V call is TRBV5-4, the J call TRBJ2-1; 13 bases match TRBD2. V shed 4 bases, J shed 5 bases, and the junction held 3 bases outside the gene matches. From germline, CDR1 is SGHNT and CDR2 YYREEE (reference sequence). The CDR3 extends over 15 amino acids. The DNA of the CDR3 is TGTGCCAGCAGCAATGGACTAGCGGGAGACAATGAGCAGTTCTTC. Translation: CASSNGLAGDNEQFF.

The chain employs TRBV6-1 and TRBJ1-2, with TRBD1 as a possible D gene (5 bases). The CDR3 consists of 13 residues. V was clipped by 3 bases and J by 5 bases, with 10 bases between them. Germline V gene sequence: CDR1 MNHNS, CDR2 SASEGT. This CDR3 is CASSERGGYGYTF. CDR3 nucleotide sequence: TGTGCCAGCAGTGAGAGGGGAGGGTATGGCTACACCTTC.

The rearrangement joins TRBV6-5 to TRBJ2-7; 11 nucleotides align to TRBD2. CDR1 is MNHEY and CDR2 is SVGAGI in the germline V gene. V was pared by 6 bases and J by 6 bases, with 4 bases of the junction left unmatched. CDR3 length: 13 residues. The CDR3 DNA reads TGTGCCAGCAGACTCGGACTAGCGGGCGAGCAGTACTTC. Its protein product is CASRLGLAGEQYF.

This chain connects TRBV9 to TRBJ2-5, with 7 bases identical to TRBD2. The germline V gene has CDR1 SGDLS and CDR2 YYNGEE. V gave up 2 bases and J gave up 5 bases; unmatched junction bases: 9. CDR3 size: 15 residues. The CDR3 nucleotides are TGTGCCAGCAGCGTTGGGGGGGGTAGGTGGGAGACCCAGTACTTC. Its protein product is CASSVGGGRWETQYF. The whole variable domain, filled in from reference TRBV9 and TRBJ2-5, reads DSGVTQTPKHLITATGQRVTLRCSPRSGDLSVYWYQQSLDQGLQFLIQYYNGEERAKGNILERFSAQQFPDLHSELNLSSLELGDSALYFCASSVGGGRWETQYFGPGTRLLVL.

Concerning this clone: Different DNA sequences within this sample yield the same CDR3. This chain links TRBV18 with TRBJ1-2; 7 bases are shared with TRBD1. Germline V lookup: CDR1 KGHSH, CDR2 LQKENI. The CDR3 runs to 14 residues. V was clipped by 2 bases and J by 3 bases; unmatched bases: 3. The CDR3, as DNA: TGTGCCAGCTCACCAACAGGACAGGACTATGGCTACACCTTC. Its translation is CASSPTGQDYGYTF.

V gene TRBV15 combines with J gene TRBJ1-2, with D perhaps matching TRBD1 (6 bases). V dropped 6 bases and J dropped 8 bases, with 16 bases sitting between them. Germline V gives CDR1 LNHNV, CDR2 YYDKDF (reference sequence). CDR3 length equals 13 residues. The CDR3, as DNA: TGTGCCACCAGTCAGACGTCAGGGGTAGGCTACACCTTC. Its protein is CATSQTSGVGYTF.

V and J are TRBV10-3 and TRBJ2-1; 8 bases are a match to TRBD2. The CDR3 loop spans 13 amino acids. Germline V gene sequence: CDR1 ENHRY, CDR2 SYGVKD. Trimming took 6 bases from V and 9 from J; bases not matched to a gene: 7. The CDR3: CAIRGLGLSEQFF. The CDR3 region has the DNA TGTGCCATCAGGGGACTAGGTCTGAGTGAGCAGTTCTTC.

This clone was observed a handful of times. The chain couples TRBV7-9 to TRBJ1-4; a weak D match, TRBD1 (5 bases). Per the germline V gene, CDR1 is SEHNR and CDR2 is FQNEAQ (reference sequence). Trimming removed 5 bases at V and 5 bases at J, with 15 bases between. The CDR3 sequence is 15 residues long. CDR3 DNA sequence: TGTGCCAGCAGCATTCAGGGCGGTCAAAATGAAAAACTGTTTTTT. It encodes CASSIQGGQNEKLFF. Drawing the rest from reference TRBV7-9 and TRBJ1-4, the complete variable domain is DTGVSQNPRHKITKRGQNVTFRCDPISEHNRLYWYRQTLGQGPEFLTYFQNEAQLEKSRLLSDRFSAERPKGSFSTLEIQRTEQGDSAMYLCASSIQGGQNEKLFFGSGTQLSVL.

This clone was observed a handful of times. The rearrangement links TRBV7-9 to TRBJ1-5; TRBD1 aligns across 9 bases. The germline V gene has CDR1 SEHNR and CDR2 FQNEAQ (reference sequence). CDR3 length: 18 residues. V dropped 1 base and J dropped 3; count of bases not matched to a gene: 10. Here the CDR3 DNA reads TGTGCCAGCAGCTTAGTAGGGGGGGGACAGGGTTTCAATCAGCCCCAGCATTTT. Amino acid sequence: CASSLVGGGQGFNQPQHF.

The V gene is TRBV6-1, the J gene TRBJ2-3; D might be TRBD1 (6 bases). The CDR3 covers 13 residues. The germline CDR1 and CDR2 sequences are MNHNS and SASEGT. The V end lost 7 bases, the J end lost 6 bases, and 14 bases lay between the germline ends. CDR3 sequence reads: CASIVRGYDTQYF. The CDR3 nucleotides read TGTGCCAGCATCGTCAGGGGCTACGATACGCAGTATTTT.

The chain couples TRBV9 to TRBJ1-1; D is undetermined. Germline V gene sequence: CDR1 SGDLS, CDR2 YYNGEE. The CDR3 contains 13 residues. V was pared by 5 bases and J by 2 bases, with 10 bases between. The CDR3 DNA follows: TGTGCCAGCAGAAGAGAACTTAACACTGAAGCTTTCTTT. Encoded protein: CASRRELNTEAFF. The full variable domain, rest sourced from reference TRBV9 and TRBJ1-1, is DSGVTQTPKHLITATGQRVTLRCSPRSGDLSVYWYQQSLDQGLQFLIQYYNGEERAKGNILERFSAQQFPDLHSELNLSSLELGDSALYFCASRRELNTEAFFGQGTRLTVV.

The chain carries TRBV7-2 and TRBJ2-7, with D possibly being TRBD2 (6 bases). Germline-derived CDR1 and CDR2 are SGHTA and FQGNSA. The germline V and J ends were trimmed by 4 bases and 0 bases, with 13 bases remaining between them. There are 15 residues in the CDR3. The CDR3 here is CASSSSLALSYEQYF. The CDR3, as DNA: TGTGCCAGCAGCTCGAGTCTAGCGCTCTCCTACGAGCAGTACTTC. Filled out from reference TRBV7-2 and TRBJ2-7, the complete variable domain reads GAGVSQSPSNKVTEKGKDVELRCDPISGHTALYWYRQSLGQGLEFLIYFQGNSAPDKSGLPSDRFSAERTGGSVSTLTIQRTQQEDSAVYLCASSSSLALSYEQYFGPGTRLTVT.